This TCR beta chain was sequenced for a study of blood T cell repertoires in COVID-19. For the study at large: Sites across the United States, Italy and Spain contributed samples from acute and convalescent COVID-19. PBMCs, B-cell-depleted T cells, or T cells provided the cDNA or gDNA that made up the material.

In the original analysis: Amplification of reference gene primers provided the estimated nucleated cell counts. Data came from immunoSEQ multiplex PCR; TCRdb stores just in-frame clones and leaves some out. V and J calls and clone size are those listed in that table; D and trimming were worked out from the DNA. The sample shows 150,000 to 200,000 clones, about four fifths of them seen only once. This CDR3 is built from 13 residues. The V end lost 4 bases, the J end lost 7 bases, and 14 bases lay between the germline ends. CDR1 MDHEN and CDR2 SYDVKM come from the germline V gene. The sequenced sample consisted of peripheral blood. The chain couples TRBV28 to TRBJ2-7; possibly TRBD1 for D (6 bases). This sequence originates from a man aged 65 to 79 who had recovered from COVID-19. The CDR3 is CASSSGHLGEQYF. The CDR3 DNA is TGTGCCAGCAGTTCGGGACATCTAGGTGAGCAGTACTTC.